The clone carrying this T cell receptor (beta chain) was counted many times. What it binds is unknown. The sample is drawn from a study of regulatory T cells in long-lasting Graves disease. Overall study results and limits: Persistent disease favored TRBV28, TRBJ1-2 and TRBJ2-5.

With 5 bases clipped from V and 3 bases from J, the junction kept 3 bases outside the gene matches. This CDR3 has 13 residues. The time point is: persistent/refractory GD, antithyroid drugs over 5 years with positive TRAb. TCR sequences were obtained from RNA taken from PBMCs. CDR3 regions were amplified by Arm-PCR using iRepertoire HTBI primers to build TCR beta libraries. Per the original data handling: Sample data revealed fewer than 70 TRBV and 12 to 15 TRBJ segments. TCRdb reprocessed the multiplex PCR reads via MiXCR and lists one record per CDR3 protein. Here the V and J calls rest on TCRdb's processing, not on the authors' analysis. This sample has roughly 360,000 distinct CDR3 sequences, with roughly 24% found just once.

The specimen was peripheral blood mononuclear cells (PBMCs), collected when the disease was refractory, from a patient treated with antithyroid drugs. This receptor was taken from a woman in her thirties or forties with Graves disease. This chain links TRBV12-3 or TRBV12-4 with TRBJ1-1; 7 bases line up with TRBD1. CDR3: CASSETGDTEAFF. DNA of the CDR3: TGTGCCAGCAGTGAAACAGGGGACACTGAAGCTTTCTTT.